Following are 29 T cell receptor beta chains from one sample sequenced in a study of control samples from healthy donors and cancer patients. Sequencing was performed with immunoSEQ multiplex PCR; in TCRdb, only in-frame clones are kept and a portion is missing. Here the sample spans over 100,000 clones, 92% being singletons. The sample comprised blood. These receptors all come from a woman aged 18-29 years in good health.

V usage is TRBV2 and J usage is TRBJ2-6; 9 bases agree with TRBD1. Germline trimming cut 6 bases from V and 3 bases from J; bases unmatched to any gene: 9. This CDR3 is 17 amino acids long. CDR1 SNHLY and CDR2 FYNNEI come from the germline V gene. The chain's CDR3 is CASSLQGALGGANVLTF. The CDR3 DNA sequence: TGTGCCAGCAGCTTACAGGGGGCGCTTGGTGGGGCCAACGTCCTGACTTTC.

J is TRBJ2-3 and V is TRBV24-1, with 7 bases identical to TRBD2. The length of the CDR3 is 17 residues. V lost 1 base, J lost 2 bases, and 8 bases stayed unmatched. Germline CDR1 and CDR2: KGHDR and SFDVKD. The CDR3: CATSDFTPSGHTDTQYF. CDR3 DNA sequence: TGTGCCACCAGTGATTTTACCCCTAGCGGACACACAGATACGCAGTATTTT.

This rearrangement joins TRBV9 to TRBJ1-3; no clear D. V shed 2 bases and J shed 4 bases, with 7 bases lying between them. CDR1 SGDLS and CDR2 YYNGEE come from the germline V gene. The CDR3 spans 13 residues. The DNA of the CDR3 is TGTGCCAGCAGCGTCGACGGGGGAAACACCATATATTTT. It is translated as CASSVDGGNTIYF.

The chain has TRBV9 and TRBJ2-3; 7 bases fit TRBD2. The CDR3 has 15 residues. Germline V gene lookup returns CDR1 SGDLS and CDR2 YYNGEE. The J segment lost 2 bases and the V segment lost 4 bases, leaving 7 bases of the junction unmatched. CDR3 nucleotide sequence: TGTGCCAGCAGCCGCCTCGGGGGGAACACAGATACGCAGTATTTT. Translated: CASSRLGGNTDTQYF.

This chain joins TRBV5-5 and TRBJ1-3; D call uncertain. V dropped 3 bases and J dropped 4 bases, with 8 bases sitting between them. The CDR3 is made up of 13 amino acids. The germline V gene encodes CDR1 SGHKS and CDR2 YYEKEE (reference sequence). DNA for the CDR3: TGTGCCAGCAGCTCACTAGGAGGAAACACCATATATTTT. Encoded protein: CASSSLGGNTIYF. The full variable domain, in which reference TRBV5-5 and TRBJ1-3 provide the parts outside the CDR3, is DAGVTQSPTHLIKTRGQQVTLRCSPISGHKSVSWYQQVLGQGPQFIFQYYEKEERGRGNFPDRFSARQFPNYSSELNVNALLLGDSALYLCASSSLGGNTIYFGEGSWLTVV.

This clone has just one count. This chain joins TRBV10-3 and TRBJ1-2; 7 bases are shared with TRBD1. Germline V gene data show CDR1 as ENHRY and CDR2 as SYGVKD. The V and J ends lost 2 bases and 0 bases, in that order; junction bases with no gene match: 3. This CDR3 region has 15 residues. CDR3 protein: CAISETTGANYGYTF. The DNA of the CDR3 is TGTGCCATCAGTGAGACAACAGGGGCTAACTATGGCTACACCTTC.

This chain joins TRBV4-3 and TRBJ2-3; 8 bases map to TRBD2. J gave up 3 bases and V 4 bases, and 12 bases lay outside the gene matches. Germline loops: CDR1 LGHNA, CDR2 YSLEER. The CDR3 contains 17 residues. This chain's CDR3 is CASSPRIAGGVTDTQYF. DNA for the CDR3: TGCGCCAGCAGCCCCCGGATTGCGGGAGGAGTGACAGATACGCAGTATTTT.

The chain is built from TRBV9 and TRBJ1-2; D is possibly TRBD1 (5 bases). V was pared by 2 bases and J by 6 bases, with 11 bases between. Germline assignment: CDR1 SGDLS and CDR2 YYNGEE. The CDR3 totals 13 residues. CDR3 nucleotide sequence: TGTGCCAGCAGCGTCCGGGACGAAGATGGCTACACCTTC. Translation: CASSVRDEDGYTF.

The chain combines TRBV19 with TRBJ2-1; 10 nucleotides agree with TRBD2. CDR3 length equals 13 residues. In germline, CDR1 is LNHDA, CDR2 SQIVND (reference sequence). Trimming at V came to 10 bases and at J to 7 bases, leaving 7 bases not matched to a gene. The CDR3 region is CATGSSGGNEQFF. DNA of the CDR3: TGTGCCACCGGGAGTAGCGGGGGGAATGAGCAGTTCTTC.

This sequence joins TRBV6-5 and TRBJ2-3; TRBD2 aligns across 10 bases. V was pared by 5 bases and J by 7 bases, with 9 bases of the junction left unmatched. The CDR3 runs 15 residues. Germline V gives CDR1 MNHEY, CDR2 SVGAGI. The CDR3 coding sequence is TGTGCCAGCAGTCCCCTAGCGGGGGAGAGTCATACGCAGTATTTT. It codes for CASSPLAGESHTQYF.

This chain links TRBV5-4 with TRBJ2-5; tentatively, D is TRBD2 (6 bases). Germline V gene data show CDR1 as SGHNT and CDR2 as YYREEE (reference sequence). Trimming shortened V by 3 bases and J by 10 bases, and 16 bases separated the two germline ends. The length of the CDR3 is 13 residues. CDR3 bases: TGTGCCAGCAGCTCCCGGGCCCGGGGGATCCAGTACTTC. Amino acids: CASSSRARGIQYF.

The rearrangement links TRBV29-1 to TRBJ2-1; D is undetermined. With 4 bases removed from V and 3 bases from J, the gap between germline ends came to 13 bases. CDR1 SQVTM and CDR2 ANQGSEA come from the germline V gene. This CDR3 is built from 14 residues. For the CDR3, the DNA is TGCAGCGTTGGTCGGAATCAGCTCTACAATGAGCAGTTCTTC. It yields the protein CSVGRNQLYNEQFF.

The chain links TRBV24-1 to TRBJ2-1; 10 bases line up with TRBD1. Germline V gene lookup returns CDR1 KGHDR and CDR2 SFDVKD. J lost 9 bases, V lost 0 bases, and 7 bases had no gene match. The CDR3 length is 16 residues. This chain's CDR3 is CATSDLPGQGRGEQFF. In DNA form, the CDR3 reads TGTGCCACCAGTGATTTGCCGGGACAGGGGAGAGGTGAGCAGTTCTTC.

The CDR3 bases are TGTGCCAGCAGCCCACCGGGACAGGGATTCTACGAGCAGTACTTC. As protein: CASSPPGQGFYEQYF. This chain links TRBV7-9 with TRBJ2-7; 9 positions agree with TRBD1. The CDR3 totals 15 residues. Germline trimming cut 5 bases from V and 3 bases from J; bases unmatched to any gene: 8. The germline V gene encodes CDR1 SEHNR and CDR2 FQNEAQ (reference sequence).

The genes are TRBV30 and TRBJ1-4, with 7 nucleotides matching TRBD1. Germline CDR1 reads GTSNPN; CDR2 reads SVGIG (reference sequence). CDR3 length: 13 residues. V gave up 8 bases and J gave up 7 bases; unmatched junction bases: 10. The CDR3 sequence is CAGTGVRSEKLFF. The CDR3 bases are TGTGCCGGAACAGGGGTCAGATCTGAAAAACTGTTTTTT.

The rearrangement joins TRBV6-4 to TRBJ2-1; the match to TRBD2 covers 11 bases. Unmatched junction bases numbered 6, after V lost 6 bases and J lost 8 bases. The CDR3 covers 14 residues. The germline CDR1 and CDR2 sequences are MRHNA and SNTAGT. The CDR3 protein is CASSLAGGPDEQFF. For the CDR3, the DNA is TGTGCCAGCAGCTTAGCGGGGGGGCCTGATGAGCAGTTCTTC.

CDR3 amino acids: CASSYVRGGETQYF. DNA for the CDR3: TGTGCCAGCAGTTACGTGCGGGGTGGCGAGACCCAGTACTTC. This chain connects TRBV6-2 or TRBV6-3 to TRBJ2-5; TRBD2 might be the D (6 bases). The CDR3 spans 14 residues. Germline CDR1 MNHEY, CDR2 SVGEGT. V gave up 2 bases and J gave up 5 bases, with 12 bases separating them.

This rearrangement joins TRBV18 to TRBJ2-2, with D perhaps being TRBD1 or TRBD2 (6 bases each). Germline lookup yields CDR1 KGHSH and CDR2 LQKENI. The CDR3 contains 16 residues. Between the trimmed V and J ends, which lost 4 bases and 6 bases, there was a span of 18 bases. CDR3 nucleotides: TGTGCCAGCTCACGTCTCCCGGGGGCCGAAGCCGGGGAGCTGTTTTTT. Its protein product is CASSRLPGAEAGELFF.

The rearrangement links TRBV9 to TRBJ2-2; 11 bases are a match to TRBD2. The ends lost 0 bases at V and 7 bases at J; junction bases unmatched: 5. The length of the CDR3 is 16 residues. Germline V gives CDR1 SGDLS, CDR2 YYNGEE. The CDR3 loop is CASSVASGGKNGELFF. CDR3 sequence (DNA): TGTGCCAGCAGCGTAGCTAGCGGGGGGAAGAACGGGGAGCTGTTTTTT.

V gene TRBV11-2 combines with J gene TRBJ2-7; 8 nucleotides align to TRBD1. The CDR3 has 15 residues. J gave up 5 bases and V 6 bases, and 12 bases lay outside the gene matches. Germline lookup yields CDR1 SGHAT and CDR2 FQNNGV. CDR3 bases: TGTGCCAGCAGTTCCCCCCACAGGGGGGTGAACGAGCAGTACTTC. Its protein product is CASSSPHRGVNEQYF.

The V call is TRBV7-8, the J call TRBJ1-1; 7 bases line up with TRBD1. The germline V gene has CDR1 SGHVS and CDR2 FQNEAQ. The CDR3 is made up of 14 amino acids. V lost 1 base, J lost 1 base, and 0 bases stayed unmatched. CDR3 in amino acids: CASSLGTGNTEAFF. The DNA of the CDR3 is TGTGCCAGCAGCTTAGGGACAGGGAACACTGAAGCTTTCTTT.

The genes are TRBV18 and TRBJ1-5; D unresolved. The V and J ends lost 1 base and 2 bases respectively, with 18 bases between them. Germline-derived CDR1 and CDR2 are KGHSH and LQKENI. The CDR3 sequence is 18 residues long. The CDR3 region has the DNA TGTGCCAGCTCACCACTATCGGCTCGACCCGATGGCAATCAGCCCCAGCATTTT. Translated, it gives CASSPLSARPDGNQPQHF.

This chain joins TRBV4-1 and TRBJ1-3, with unresolved D. V dropped 2 bases and J dropped 4 bases, with 9 bases sitting between them. Germline V gives CDR1 MGHRA, CDR2 YSYEKL. CDR3 length: 14 amino acids. The CDR3, as DNA: TGCGCCAGCAGCCAATTAATGGGAGGAAACACCATATATTTT. Residues: CASSQLMGGNTIYF.

The rearrangement uses TRBV6-1 and TRBJ2-7, with TRBD1 as a possible D gene (7 bases). Germline V gene lookup returns CDR1 MNHNS and CDR2 SASEGT. V lost 5 bases and J 3 bases, leaving 14 bases between the germline ends. This CDR3 contains 14 residues. The CDR3 DNA follows: TGTGCCAGCAGTTATGGGGGGACAGTCTACGAGCAGTACTTC. This encodes CASSYGGTVYEQYF.

The gene calls are TRBV30 and TRBJ2-2, with D tentatively TRBD1 (6 bases). Germline V gives CDR1 GTSNPN, CDR2 SVGIG (reference sequence). This CDR3 comprises 18 residues. With 0 bases removed from V and 4 bases from J, the gap between germline ends came to 21 bases. Here the CDR3 DNA reads TGTGCCTGGAGTGTAGGGGGACGCTCGACCCCAGGCACCGGGGAGCTGTTTTTT. Translating gives CAWSVGGRSTPGTGELFF.

V and J are TRBV4-1 and TRBJ1-4; D ambiguous. Trimming took 1 base from V and 0 from J, leaving 6 bases between them. The CDR3 spans 15 residues. Germline lookup yields CDR1 MGHRA and CDR2 YSYEKL. As DNA, the CDR3 is TGCGCCAGCAGCCAAGGGGATTCAACTAATGAAAAACTGTTTTTT. The encoded protein is CASSQGDSTNEKLFF.

The CDR3 sequence: CASSEWGKNTEAFF. The DNA of the CDR3 is TGTGCCAGCAGTGAATGGGGCAAGAACACTGAAGCTTTCTTT. J is TRBJ1-1 and V is TRBV6-1, with a weak D call TRBD1 (5 bases). The V gene's germline CDR1 is MNHNS and CDR2 SASEGT. The germline V and J ends were trimmed by 2 bases and 1 base, with 8 bases remaining between them. This CDR3 has 14 residues.

This chain links TRBV6-5 with TRBJ1-3, with D uncertain. CDR1 MNHEY and CDR2 SVGAGI come from the germline V gene. The CDR3 extends over 13 amino acids. Trimming took 6 bases from V and 4 from J, leaving 10 bases between them. CDR3 DNA sequence: TGTGCCAGCAGGATGATTGGGGGAAACACCATATATTTT. This sequence encodes CASRMIGGNTIYF.

CDR3 region: CASRGGGGNEKLFF. The CDR3 coding sequence is TGTGCCAGCAGAGGCGGGGGGGGGAATGAAAAACTGTTTTTT. V usage is TRBV28 and J usage is TRBJ1-4; D is possibly TRBD1 (5 bases). The CDR3 is 14 amino acids. The ends were cut back, 6 bases at V and 5 bases at J, with 13 bases in the middle. Looked up from germline, CDR1 is MDHEN and CDR2 is SYDVKM.